This entry lists 8 T cell receptor beta chains sequenced from one sample in a study of tumor-infiltrating lymphocytes in localized non-small cell lung cancer. Data came from immunoSEQ multiplex PCR; TCRdb stores just in-frame clones and leaves some out. The data contain approximately 15,000 clones, approximately 70% of them singletons. Sequenced material: lung tumor tissue. Receptors originate from a human donor with non-small cell lung cancer.

The V and J genes are TRBV5-1 and TRBJ2-1; the D is unclear. CDR1 is SGHRS and CDR2 is YFSETQ in the germline V gene. This CDR3 spans 14 amino acids. The V end lost 3 bases, the J end lost 6 bases, and 13 bases lay between the germline ends. The CDR3 nucleotides are TGCGCCAGCAGCTCCCTACAAACCAGCAATGAGCAGTTCTTC. As protein: CASSSLQTSNEQFF.

The V call is TRBV28, the J call TRBJ2-2; D may be TRBD2 (6 bases). Germline V gene data show CDR1 as MDHEN and CDR2 as SYDVKM. Trimming removed 4 bases from V and 2 bases from J, with 29 bases in between. The CDR3 is 21 residues long. The CDR3 here is CASSSESHTEKRLDNTGELFF. In DNA, the CDR3 is TGTGCCAGCAGTTCCGAATCGCACACGGAGAAGAGACTAGACAACACCGGGGAGCTGTTTTTT.

The chain uses TRBV7-2 and TRBJ2-2; tentatively, D is TRBD2 (6 bases). This CDR3 region has 14 residues. Per the germline V gene, CDR1 is SGHTA and CDR2 is FQGNSA. The germline V and J ends were trimmed by 5 bases and 4 bases, with 11 bases remaining between them. This chain's CDR3 is CASSRDSSTGELFF. CDR3 DNA sequence: TGTGCCAGCAGCCGGGACTCTAGCACCGGGGAGCTGTTTTTT.

This clone was picked up one time. V usage is TRBV7-2 and J usage is TRBJ2-1; TRBD2 agrees at 12 bases. There are 15 residues in the CDR3. V lost 5 bases and J lost 7; bases outside the gene matches: 6. The germline gives CDR1 SGHTA, CDR2 FQGNSA. CDR3 amino acids: CASSRLAGEGNEQFF. DNA for the CDR3: TGTGCCAGCAGCCGACTAGCGGGAGAGGGTAATGAGCAGTTCTTC.

This clone has a single count. The genes are TRBV5-1 and TRBJ2-3; D not certain. The CDR3 loop spans 14 amino acids. Trimming removed 0 bases from V and 3 bases from J, with 8 bases in between. Looked up from germline, CDR1 is SGHRS and CDR2 is YFSETQ. CDR3: CASSLAVGTDTQYF. CDR3 DNA sequence: TGCGCCAGCAGCTTGGCCGTTGGGACAGATACGCAGTATTTT.

This clone is medium-sized in the sample. The J gene is TRBJ1-2, the V gene TRBV27; tentatively, D is TRBD1 (6 bases). In germline, CDR1 is MNHEY, CDR2 SMNVEV (reference sequence). V was clipped by 6 bases and J by 6 bases, with 14 bases between them. The CDR3 loop spans 13 amino acids. DNA for the CDR3: TGTGCCAGCAGCGCCACAGGGTTAGATGGCTACACCTTC. The encoded protein is CASSATGLDGYTF.

The chain employs TRBV7-3 and TRBJ1-2; no definite D call. The CDR3 consists of 13 residues. The germline CDR1 and CDR2 sequences are SGHTA and FQGTGA. Trimming stripped 2 bases from V and 8 bases from J, with 12 bases between. CDR3 protein: CASSLAGSGGYTF. The CDR3 nucleotides are TGTGCCAGCAGCTTAGCCGGAAGCGGGGGCTACACCTTC. The whole variable domain, filled in from reference TRBV7-3 and TRBJ1-2, reads GAGVSQTPSNKVTEKGKYVELRCDPISGHTALYWYRQSLGQGPEFLIYFQGTGAADDSGLPNDRFFAVRPEGSVSTLKIQRTERGDSAVYLCASSLAGSGGYTFGSGTRLTVV.

This clone was seen once. V usage is TRBV7-2 and J usage is TRBJ2-6, with no clear D. CDR1 SGHTA and CDR2 FQGNSA come from the germline V gene. The CDR3 spans 16 residues. The ends were cut back, 4 bases at V and 0 bases at J, with 10 bases in the middle. CDR3 nucleotide sequence: TGTGCCAGCAGCTCATTTTCTGGCTCTGGGGCCAACGTCCTGACTTTC. This encodes CASSSFSGSGANVLTF.